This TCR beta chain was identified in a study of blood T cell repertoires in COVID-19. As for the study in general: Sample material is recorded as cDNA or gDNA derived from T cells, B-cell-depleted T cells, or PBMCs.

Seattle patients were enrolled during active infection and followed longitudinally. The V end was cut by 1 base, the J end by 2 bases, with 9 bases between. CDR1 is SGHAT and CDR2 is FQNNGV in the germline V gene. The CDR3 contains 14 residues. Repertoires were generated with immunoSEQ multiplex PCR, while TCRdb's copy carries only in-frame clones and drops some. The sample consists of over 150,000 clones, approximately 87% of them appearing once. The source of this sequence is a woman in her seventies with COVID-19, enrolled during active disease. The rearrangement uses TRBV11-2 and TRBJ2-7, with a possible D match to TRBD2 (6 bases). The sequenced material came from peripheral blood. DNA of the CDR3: TGTGCCAGCAGCTTAGCCTGGGGGGCCTACGAGCAGTACTTC. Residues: CASSLAWGAYEQYF.